One sample yielded the 8 T cell receptor beta chains listed below, sequenced in a study of identifying expanded T cells in peripheral blood. Clones were sequenced by immunoSEQ multiplex PCR, and TCRdb holds only the in-frame ones, with some missing. The table records some 100,000 clones, about 83% of them present only once. Sequencing was carried out using blood. These receptors all come from a person aged 18-69 years in good health.

This clone was recorded once. The CDR3 coding sequence is TGTGCCAGCTCACCCCTAGCGGGGGGGCTCGGGAATGAGCAGTTCTTC. This gives the protein CASSPLAGGLGNEQFF. The gene calls are TRBV18 and TRBJ2-1; 12 bases align to TRBD2. This CDR3 region has 16 residues. Losses at the gene ends were 3 bases for V and 7 bases for J; bases not matched to a gene: 7. The germline V gene has CDR1 KGHSH and CDR2 LQKENI.

V usage is TRBV6-6 and J usage is TRBJ2-7, with 9 positions matching TRBD1. The CDR3 length is 15 residues. The V gene end was trimmed by 8 bases and the J gene end by 2 bases; junction bases not matched to a gene: 10. From germline, CDR1 is MNHNY and CDR2 SVGAGI (reference sequence). The CDR3 spells CASQAPGQGPYEQYF. CDR3 nucleotides: TGTGCCAGCCAAGCCCCGGGACAGGGCCCCTACGAGCAGTACTTC.

The genes are TRBV20-1 and TRBJ1-2; unclear D gene. Germline V gives CDR1 DFQATT, CDR2 SNEGSKA (reference sequence). Trimming cost V 3 bases and J 8 bases, with 10 bases left between them. The CDR3 runs to 11 residues. CDR3 loop: CSAREGEGYTF. CDR3 in DNA: TGCAGTGCTAGGGAGGGAGAGGGCTACACCTTC.

This chain uses TRBV4-3 with TRBJ1-2, with 9 bases lining up with TRBD1. V was clipped by 0 bases and J by 4 bases; unmatched bases: 0. CDR1 and CDR2 (germline): LGHNA, YSLEER. The CDR3 runs 14 residues. The DNA of the CDR3 is TGCGCCAGCAGCCAAGAGGGACAGGGCTATGGCTACACCTTC. This sequence encodes CASSQEGQGYGYTF.

This clone was found a few times. In DNA, the CDR3 is TGTGCCAGCAGGGACTGGGGAGTCACTGAAGCTTTCTTT. Residues: CASRDWGVTEAFF. The chain links TRBV2 to TRBJ1-1, with unresolved D. The CDR3 contains 13 residues. CDR1 SNHLY and CDR2 FYNNEI come from the germline V gene. Trimming stripped 6 bases from V and 4 bases from J, with 12 bases between.

The gene calls are TRBV2 and TRBJ1-5; perhaps TRBD1 as D (5 bases). The germline gives CDR1 SNHLY, CDR2 FYNNEI. The CDR3 has 15 amino acids. Trimming pared 8 bases from V and 1 base from J, leaving 15 bases between. CDR3 loop: CASAPRGGSNQPQHF. The CDR3, as DNA: TGTGCCAGCGCTCCCCGGGGCGGAAGCAATCAGCCCCAGCATTTT. The whole variable domain, remainder taken from reference TRBV2 and TRBJ1-5, is EPEVTQTPSHQVTQMGQEVILRCVPISNHLYFYWYRQILGQKVEFLVSFYNNEISEKSEIFDDQFSVERPDGSNFTLKIRSTKLEDSAMYFCASAPRGGSNQPQHFGDGTRLSIL.

V and J are TRBV7-2 and TRBJ2-1, with 12 bases aligning to TRBD2. This CDR3 region has 14 residues. Germline V gives CDR1 SGHTA, CDR2 FQGNSA. With V trimmed by 8 bases and J by 9 bases, 8 bases remained unmatched. The CDR3 here is CASLTSGGLGEQFF. DNA of the CDR3: TGTGCCAGCCTGACTAGCGGGGGTTTAGGTGAGCAGTTCTTC.

The rearrangement links TRBV4-1 to TRBJ2-3, with 9 bases fitting TRBD2. Germline V lookup: CDR1 MGHRA, CDR2 YSYEKL. Unmatched junction bases numbered 11, after V lost 4 bases and J lost 6 bases. The CDR3 has 16 residues. For the CDR3, the DNA is TGCGCCAGCAGCCTTAACAGGGGTAGCGGGGGTGATACGCAGTATTTT. Translated: CASSLNRGSGGDTQYF.